A selection of T cell receptor beta chains follows, all from one sample in a study of Ad26.COV2.S vaccination and SARS-CoV-2 variants. Generated by immunoSEQ multiplex PCR, the TCRdb table keeps only in-frame clones and is missing some. The table shows over 300,000 clones, with under 90% occurring only once. This specimen was peripheral blood, taken in a trial of Ad26.COV2.S vaccine versus placebo. The receptors originated from a person between 18 and 60 years old who received the Ad26.COV2.S COVID-19 vaccine or a placebo. CDR3s include the opening cysteine and the closing phenylalanine or tryptophan. Fields, in order: V gene, clone size, D gene, J gene, CDR3 DNA, CDR3 protein. D genes are given only for firm matches. Some rows mark clone size as missing; the rest say once, few, many or name a class of expanded clone.

TRBV9,NA,NA,TRBJ1-2,TGTGCCAGCAGCCCGAGAAGGGGGGCGTGGGGCTACACCTTC,CASSPRRGAWGYTF
TRBV20-1,NA,NA,TRBJ2-1,TGCAGTGCTACCAACTACAATGAGCAGTTCTTC,CSATNYNEQFF
TRBV7-7,NA,NA,TRBJ1-2,TGTGCCAGCAGCTTATCCAAGGGCGGCTACACCTTC,CASSLSKGGYTF
TRBV23-1,once,TRBD2,TRBJ2-1,TGCGCCAGCACGCCCCCGCAACTAGCGGGAGCCTTCTCCTACAATGAGCAGTTCTTC,CASTPPQLAGAFSYNEQFF
TRBV7-9,few,NA,TRBJ2-1,TGTGCCAGCAGCTTAGGGTTCGGCATAAGCTCCTACAATGAGCAGTTCTTC,CASSLGFGISSYNEQFF
TRBV2,NA,NA,TRBJ2-3,TGTGCCAGCAGGAACAGCGGGCTCAGCACAGATACGCAGTATTTT,CASRNSGLSTDTQYF
TRBV2,NA,TRBD1,TRBJ2-3,TGTGCCAGCAGCCCCCGGACAGGGGGCACAGATACGCAGTATTTT,CASSPRTGGTDTQYF
TRBV30,few,TRBD1,TRBJ2-7,TGTGCCTGGAGGGGAGAGACAGGGACCTACGAGCAGTACTTC,CAWRGETGTYEQYF
TRBV7-7,NA,TRBD2,TRBJ2-5,TGTGCCAGCAGCCCCACCGGGGGGGGGACGGACCAGTACTTC,CASSPTGGGTDQYF
TRBV30,NA,NA,TRBJ1-1,TGTGCCTGGGGTCTACAGGATTACACTGAAGCTTTCTTT,CAWGLQDYTEAFF
TRBV4-1,NA,NA,TRBJ2-5,TGCGCCAGCAGCCAAGTGTTCCTTGCCCCAGGGACCCAGTACTTC,CASSQVFLAPGTQYF
TRBV2,NA,NA,TRBJ2-3,TGTGCCAGCAGGGCAGGCGGGAGCACAGATACGCAGTATTTT,CASRAGGSTDTQYF
TRBV7-3,once,NA,TRBJ2-1,TGTGCCAGCGCACGGGGATTAAACTACAATGAGCAGTTCTTC,CASARGLNYNEQFF
TRBV7-3,NA,NA,TRBJ2-3,TGTGCCAGCAGCTTTAGCGGTAGCACAGATACGCAGTATTTT,CASSFSGSTDTQYF
TRBV29-1,NA,NA,TRBJ1-1,TGCAGCTTATCGTCCCGGAGGGCTGAAGCTTTCTTT,CSLSSRRAEAFF
TRBV6-4,NA,TRBD2,TRBJ2-1,TGTGCCAGCAGTGACAGCGGGGGGGCCTACAATGAGCAGTTCTTC,CASSDSGGAYNEQFF
TRBV5-6,NA,TRBD1,TRBJ1-2,TGTGCCAGCAGCTTTGGGACAGGAGCCGTGGGGGACGGCTACACCTTC,CASSFGTGAVGDGYTF
TRBV30,NA,TRBD2,TRBJ2-3,TGTGCCTGGAGTGACACTAGCGGGAGAGGCACAGATACGCAGTATTTT,CAWSDTSGRGTDTQYF
TRBV4-1,NA,TRBD1,TRBJ1-2,TGCGCCAGCAGAGACAGGGGGAGGTATGGCTACACCTTC,CASRDRGRYGYTF
TRBV5-1,once,TRBD1,TRBJ2-3,TGCGCCAGCAGCTTGGAGGACAGGGTGGATACGCAGTATTTT,CASSLEDRVDTQYF
TRBV7-2,NA,NA,TRBJ1-1,TGTGCCAGCAGCCCACCCACCGCGTACACTGAAGCTTTCTTT,CASSPPTAYTEAFF
TRBV6-2/TRBV6-3,NA,TRBD1,TRBJ2-4,TGTGCCAGCAGTTACCCGCGACAGGGGGGATCCAAAAACATTCAGTACTTC,CASSYPRQGGSKNIQYF
TRBV19,NA,NA,TRBJ1-1,TGTGCCAGTAGAGTTTCGGGGAACACTGAAGCTTTCTTT,CASRVSGNTEAFF
TRBV7-9,NA,TRBD1,TRBJ1-2,TGTGCCAGCGAAGGACAGGGTCGGGGCTACACCTTC,CASEGQGRGYTF
TRBV3-1/TRBV3-2,NA,NA,TRBJ1-6,TGTGCCAGCAGCCCTCCGCAGGGCGGTTATAATTCACCCCTCCACTTT,CASSPPQGGYNSPLHF
TRBV6-5,NA,NA,TRBJ1-1,TGTGCCAGCAGTTACGGGGGGGGCTCGGACACTGAAGCTTTCTTT,CASSYGGGSDTEAFF
TRBV7-6,NA,TRBD1,TRBJ1-5,TGTGCCAGCAGCTTAGAGGGGGCGGGCAATCAGCCCCAGCATTTT,CASSLEGAGNQPQHF
TRBV14,NA,NA,TRBJ2-3,TGTGCCAGCAGCCTGCAGGCGAAGGAGAGCACAGATACGCAGTATTTT,CASSLQAKESTDTQYF
TRBV5-1,NA,NA,TRBJ1-1,TGCGCCAGCAGCTTGGCAGGACAGAACACTGAAGCTTTCTTT,CASSLAGQNTEAFF
TRBV4-1,NA,NA,TRBJ2-1,TGCGCCAGCAGCCAAGTGAGGCATGAGCAGTTCTTC,CASSQVRHEQFF
TRBV7-2,NA,NA,TRBJ2-1,TGTGCCAGCAGAAAAGGGCAGGGTGGGTCCTACAATGAGCAGTTCTTC,CASRKGQGGSYNEQFF
TRBV19,NA,NA,TRBJ1-1,TGTGCCAGTAGCCGAATAGGTGGGGGTTTGATGACTGAAGCTTTCTTT,CASSRIGGGLMTEAFF
TRBV7-6,NA,NA,TRBJ2-7,TGTGCCAGCAGCCCAACCAGGGGAAGTTACGAGCAGTACTTC,CASSPTRGSYEQYF
TRBV7-9,NA,NA,TRBJ1-5,TGTGCCAGCAGCTTAGTTCTTTACGGGGCAGGAGATCAGCCCCAGCATTTT,CASSLVLYGAGDQPQHF
TRBV6-1,once,NA,TRBJ2-7,TGTGCCAGCAGTGAGTATAGTTTAAGGGTAGACGAGCAGTACTTC,CASSEYSLRVDEQYF
TRBV4-1,NA,NA,TRBJ2-3,TGCGCCAGCAGCCAGACTGGGCTGTTTGATACGCAGTATTTT,CASSQTGLFDTQYF
TRBV4-1,NA,NA,TRBJ2-3,TGCGCCAGCAGCCAAGATCAGCCCGGGACGTTCGGCACAGATACGCAGTATTTT,CASSQDQPGTFGTDTQYF
TRBV30,NA,NA,TRBJ2-7,TGTGCCTGGAACCGCGAGTCGTCCTACGAGCAGTACTTC,CAWNRESSYEQYF
TRBV19,NA,NA,TRBJ1-2,TGTGCCAGCAGAAACTATGGCTACACCTTC,CASRNYGYTF
TRBV6-5,once,NA,TRBJ1-1,TGTGCCAGCAGTTTCACGCAAGTGACGAACACTGAAGCTTTCTTT,CASSFTQVTNTEAFF
TRBV6-5,NA,TRBD1,TRBJ1-1,TGTGCCAGCAGGGACAGGGTTGAGAACACTGAAGCTTTCTTT,CASRDRVENTEAFF
TRBV5-6,NA,NA,TRBJ2-2,TGTGCCAGCAGCTCCCGCGGTAGCGGGAACACCGGGGAGCTGTTTTTT,CASSSRGSGNTGELFF
TRBV7-2,NA,NA,TRBJ1-5,TGTGCCAGCAGCTTACAGGATCTCCAGCGGCCCCAGCATTTT,CASSLQDLQRPQHF
TRBV19,NA,TRBD1,TRBJ1-2,TGTGCCAGTAGTACAACAGGGGTCTTCAGCTATGGCTACACCTTC,CASSTTGVFSYGYTF
TRBV5-1,NA,NA,TRBJ1-3,TGCGCCAGCAGCGTAAATCCGTCTGGAAACACCATATATTTT,CASSVNPSGNTIYF